This T cell receptor (beta chain) was captured by sequencing in a study of regulatory T cells in long-lasting Graves disease. CDR3-region Arm-PCR and iRepertoire HTBI primers produced the TCR beta libraries. In TCRdb, the multiplex PCR reads were re-called with MiXCR into one record per CDR3 protein. The sample records 300,000 to 400,000 distinct CDR3 sequences, 18% being singletons. This clonotype was seen ten or more times. This sample's time point: newly diagnosed GD, antithyroid drugs for less than 3 months. PBMCs were the source of the RNA used for TCR sequencing. Trimming took 4 bases from V and 6 from J; bases not matched to a gene: 10. The CDR3 spans 17 residues. CDR1 and CDR2 from the germline V gene are SGDLS and YYNGEE.

The origin of this receptor is a female donor with Graves disease. The V call is TRBV9, the J call TRBJ2-7; 16 nucleotides line up with TRBD2. Sample: peripheral blood mononuclear cells (PBMCs), taken at new diagnosis, from a patient treated with antithyroid drugs. The CDR3 here is CASSPGTSGRAWGEQYF. In nucleotides, the CDR3 is TGTGCCAGCAGCCCAGGGACTAGCGGGAGGGCCTGGGGCGAGCAGTACTTC.